This TCR beta chain was captured by sequencing in a study of T cells in Graves' hyperthyroidism and ophthalmopathy. This clonotype has at least ten counts. Amplification of TCR beta CDR3 regions was performed using RNA transcripts as template. Using the HTBI primer set, a first-round RT-PCR was run on the TCR CDR3. TCRdb independently ran MiXCR on the multiplex PCR reads; one entry per CDR3 protein. Among 300,000 to 450,000 distinct CDR3 sequences listed, roughly 20% were seen once. CDR1 is SNHLY and CDR2 is FYNNEI in the germline V gene. This CDR3 has 15 residues. Trimming removed 6 bases from V and 3 bases from J; junction bases left unmatched: 7.

The J gene is TRBJ2-5, the V gene TRBV2, with 10 bases lining up with TRBD1. The source of this sequence is a woman in her forties with Graves' ophthalmopathy. Input material: blood. The CDR3: CASRADRGREETQYF. The CDR3 DNA reads as TGTGCCAGCAGGGCTGACAGGGGGCGTGAAGAGACCCAGTACTTC. Full variable domain (rest looked up from reference TRBV2 and TRBJ2-5): EPEVTQTPSHQVTQMGQEVILRCVPISNHLYFYWYRQILGQKVEFLVSFYNNEISEKSEIFDDQFSVERPDGSNFTLKIRSTKLEDSAMYFCASRADRGREETQYFGPGTRLLVL.